These 23 T cell receptor beta chains share one sample of origin, sequenced in a study of blood T cell repertoires in COVID-19. Some clones are missing from TCRdb's copy, which holds only in-frame ones; the method was immunoSEQ multiplex PCR. The repertoire holds approximately 240,000 clones, with 85% to 95% as singletons. The specimen was PBMCs or T cells enriched from blood (not recorded which). The receptors shown here come from a woman younger than 30 who had recovered from COVID-19.

The V call is TRBV7-9, the J call TRBJ1-2, with D unresolved. V lost 5 bases and J lost 7, with 23 bases in between. This CDR3 is 16 amino acids long. The germline V gene has CDR1 SEHNR and CDR2 FQNEAQ (reference sequence). In DNA form, the CDR3 reads TGTGCCAGCAGCCATGAGGTCGTCGGGAGGGTTGGTGGCTACACCTTC. The encoded protein is CASSHEVVGRVGGYTF. Full variable domain (outside the CDR3, taken from reference TRBV7-9 and TRBJ1-2): DTGVSQNPRHKITKRGQNVTFRCDPISEHNRLYWYRQTLGQGPEFLTYFQNEAQLEKSRLLSDRFSAERPKGSFSTLEIQRTEQGDSAMYLCASSHEVVGRVGGYTFGSGTRLTVV.

The chain is built from TRBV7-9 and TRBJ1-1, with TRBD1 identical over 8 bases. The germline V gene encodes CDR1 SEHNR and CDR2 FQNEAQ (reference sequence). This CDR3 region has 17 residues. Trimming at V came to 4 bases and at J to 3 bases, leaving 13 bases not matched to a gene. As DNA, the CDR3 is TGTGCCAGCAGCTCGCACGGACAGGGTACTTTCGACACTGAAGCTTTCTTT. Amino acids: CASSSHGQGTFDTEAFF.

The chain couples TRBV10-2 to TRBJ1-6; weak D call: TRBD1 (6 bases). The CDR3 spans 15 residues. Germline assignment: CDR1 WSHSY and CDR2 SAAADI. Trimming removed 2 bases at V and 10 bases at J, with 15 bases between. The CDR3: CASSEHRTDSSPLHF. The CDR3 nucleotides are TGCGCCAGCAGTGAGCACCGGACAGACTCATCACCCCTCCACTTT.

The chain has TRBV6-2 or TRBV6-3 and TRBJ2-1; D unresolved. The CDR3 has 14 amino acids. Germline loops: CDR1 MNHEY, CDR2 SVGEGT. V shed 2 bases and J shed 0 bases, with 5 bases lying between them. The CDR3 loop is CASSYESSYNEQFF. In DNA form, the CDR3 reads TGTGCCAGCAGTTACGAGAGCTCCTACAATGAGCAGTTCTTC.

The V call is TRBV9, the J call TRBJ2-3, with 9 bases matching TRBD2. V gave up 2 bases and J gave up 4 bases; unmatched junction bases: 5. Germline values: CDR1 SGDLS, CDR2 YYNGEE. CDR3 length equals 15 residues. CDR3 amino acids: CASSVLAGDPDTQYF. CDR3 DNA: TGTGCCAGCAGCGTCTTAGCGGGGGATCCAGATACGCAGTATTTT.

The rearrangement uses TRBV3-1 (or the pseudogene TRBV3-2) and TRBJ1-1; the D gene is possibly TRBD1 (5 bases). This CDR3 comprises 15 residues. CDR1 is LGHDT and CDR2 is YNNKEL in the germline V gene (reference sequence). V shed 4 bases and J shed 6 bases, with 18 bases lying between them. The CDR3 nucleotides are TGTGCCAGCAGCCGTAAACAGGAGGGTGGGTCTGAAGCTTTCTTT. It yields the protein CASSRKQEGGSEAFF.

This clone was recorded a few times. The genes are TRBV4-3 and TRBJ1-5; possibly TRBD1 for D (6 bases). CDR1 is LGHNA and CDR2 is YSLEER in the germline V gene. CDR3 length equals 14 residues. The V end was cut by 5 bases, the J end by 3 bases, with 11 bases between. CDR3 DNA: TGCGCCAGCAGCTTGGACAGATTCAATCAGCCCCAGCATTTT. Amino acids: CASSLDRFNQPQHF.

This clone was recorded many times. This chain links TRBV6-1 with TRBJ1-1; D gene uncertain. Germline V gene data show CDR1 as MNHNS and CDR2 as SASEGT. CDR3 length equals 14 residues. Trimming stripped 2 bases from V and 2 bases from J, with 9 bases between. CDR3 in amino acids: CASSEFTENTEAFF. The CDR3 DNA reads as TGTGCCAGCAGTGAATTCACAGAAAACACTGAAGCTTTCTTT.

The CDR3: CASSLGRKETQYF. CDR3 nucleotides: TGTGCCAGCAGCTTAGGGAGGAAAGAGACCCAGTACTTC. This chain uses TRBV7-9 with TRBJ2-5; TRBD2 might be the D (5 bases). V was clipped by 1 base and J by 3 bases, with 6 bases between them. The germline CDR1 and CDR2 sequences are SEHNR and FQNEAQ (reference sequence). CDR3 length equals 13 residues. The variable domain in full, completed from reference TRBV7-9 and TRBJ2-5, reads DTGVSQNPRHKITKRGQNVTFRCDPISEHNRLYWYRQTLGQGPEFLTYFQNEAQLEKSRLLSDRFSAERPKGSFSTLEIQRTEQGDSAMYLCASSLGRKETQYFGPGTRLLVL.

The rearrangement joins TRBV28 to TRBJ2-1; 10 bases agree with TRBD2. This CDR3 is built from 13 residues. V was pared by 8 bases and J by 8 bases, with 6 bases of the junction left unmatched. Germline V CDR1 and CDR2: MDHEN, SYDVKM. The CDR3 loop reads CASGSSGRDEQFF. The CDR3 bases are TGTGCCAGCGGGTCTAGCGGGAGAGATGAGCAGTTCTTC.

The V call is TRBV9, the J call TRBJ2-3; D may be TRBD2 (6 bases). Germline lookup yields CDR1 SGDLS and CDR2 YYNGEE. CDR3 length equals 17 residues. Trimming removed 0 bases at V and 2 bases at J, with 16 bases between. The CDR3 protein is CASSVDDSGAITDTQYF. The CDR3 nucleotides are TGTGCCAGCAGCGTAGATGATAGCGGAGCAATCACAGATACGCAGTATTTT.

The rearrangement links TRBV5-1 to TRBJ1-2; 9 bases agree with TRBD1. The CDR3 is made up of 15 amino acids. Per germline, CDR1 SGHRS and CDR2 YFSETQ. J was trimmed by 4 bases and V by 4 bases; bases with no gene match: 8. CDR3 region: CASSAPGTGPYGYTF. CDR3 bases: TGCGCCAGCAGCGCACCAGGGACAGGGCCCTATGGCTACACCTTC.

The V and J genes are TRBV19 and TRBJ2-7; D is possibly TRBD2 (6 bases). The ends were cut back, 1 base at V and 12 bases at J, with 13 bases in the middle. The length of the CDR3 is 12 residues. Germline CDR1 and CDR2: LNHDA and SQIVND (reference sequence). The CDR3 reads CASSIGGGIPYF. For the CDR3, the DNA is TGTGCCAGTAGTATAGGAGGCGGGATCCCGTACTTC.

This sequence joins TRBV11-3 and TRBJ2-1; the D is unclear. The germline V and J ends were trimmed by 3 bases and 1 base, with 7 bases remaining between them. Germline CDR1 is SGHNT and CDR2 is YENEEA. CDR3 length equals 14 residues. The CDR3 bases are TGTGCCAGCAGCTTTTCCAGATCCTACAATGAGCAGTTCTTC. It codes for CASSFSRSYNEQFF.

The V and J genes are TRBV7-6 and TRBJ2-7; 7 nucleotides match TRBD2. The CDR3 extends over 13 amino acids. Germline assignment: CDR1 SGHVS and CDR2 FNYEAQ. The trim removed 6 bases at V and 6 bases at J, leaving 8 bases unmatched. The CDR3 protein is CASSPGLGTEQYF. As DNA, the CDR3 is TGTGCCAGCAGTCCCGGACTAGGCACCGAGCAGTACTTC.

The chain couples TRBV6-5 to TRBJ1-1; D uncertain. The CDR3 extends over 13 amino acids. Trimming took off 7 bases at V and 1 base at J, with 10 bases between the two ends. Germline-derived CDR1 and CDR2 are MNHEY and SVGAGI. CDR3 sequence reads: CASTPQQNTEAFF. CDR3 sequence (DNA): TGTGCCAGCACCCCACAGCAGAACACTGAAGCTTTCTTT.

CDR3 loop: CASGAGVRETQYF. CDR3 DNA sequence: TGTGCCAGCGGGGCAGGGGTGAGGGAGACCCAGTACTTC. This chain links TRBV9 with TRBJ2-5, with D maybe TRBD1 (6 bases). Per the germline V gene, CDR1 is SGDLS and CDR2 is YYNGEE. CDR3 length: 13 amino acids. The V end was cut by 7 bases, the J end by 5 bases, with 15 bases between.

This chain joins TRBV3-1 (or the pseudogene TRBV3-2) and TRBJ1-2; TRBD1 matches 10 bases. The germline V gene has CDR1 LGHDT and CDR2 YNNKEL (reference sequence). V was clipped by 1 base and J by 8 bases; unmatched bases: 7. The CDR3 has 15 residues. CDR3 sequence reads: CASSQVEKTGGGYTF. CDR3 DNA: TGTGCCAGCAGCCAAGTCGAAAAGACAGGGGGCGGCTACACCTTC.

This rearrangement joins TRBV19 to TRBJ1-2; a weak D match, TRBD1 (5 bases). CDR1 LNHDA and CDR2 SQIVND come from the germline V gene (reference sequence). The CDR3 runs 14 residues. The V and J ends lost 3 bases and 0 bases respectively, with 8 bases between them. The DNA of the CDR3 is TGTGCCAGTAGTATCCCGGGGGCTAACTATGGCTACACCTTC. It encodes CASSIPGANYGYTF.

The rearrangement uses TRBV6-1 and TRBJ1-2; D not certain. Germline V CDR1 and CDR2: MNHNS, SASEGT. V was clipped by 3 bases and J by 8 bases, with 10 bases between them. There are 12 residues in the CDR3. Written as DNA, the CDR3 is TGTGCCAGCAGTGACGGGGAGCGCGGCTACACCTTC. Translated, it gives CASSDGERGYTF.

This clone was counted a single time. This sequence joins TRBV18 and TRBJ2-5, with a tentative D call TRBD2 (6 bases). The germline V gene has CDR1 KGHSH and CDR2 LQKENI. V dropped 4 bases and J dropped 2 bases, with 11 bases sitting between them. The length of the CDR3 is 14 residues. The CDR3 DNA sequence: TGTGCCAGCTCACAGCTCGGACTACAAGAGACCCAGTACTTC. It translates to CASSQLGLQETQYF.

The chain carries TRBV11-2 and TRBJ1-1; D is possibly TRBD1 (6 bases). Trimming took 4 bases from V and 7 from J, leaving 22 bases between them. CDR3 length: 16 residues. Germline CDR1 reads SGHAT; CDR2 reads FQNNGV. The CDR3 coding sequence is TGTGCCAGCAGCTCCGCGGGAGGGGGGCGTGGGGATGAAGCTTTCTTT. It is translated as CASSSAGGGRGDEAFF.

Only one count was recorded for this clone. The chain links TRBV11-3 to TRBJ1-4, with 8 bases identical to TRBD1. From germline, CDR1 is SGHNT and CDR2 YENEEA. This CDR3 is built from 15 residues. The V segment lost 3 bases and the J segment 7 bases; nucleotides outside the gene matches: 7. The CDR3 region is CASSFTSGQGEKLFF. CDR3 in DNA: TGTGCCAGCAGCTTTACCTCTGGACAGGGTGAAAAACTGTTTTTT.